Included here is one TCR beta chain sequence, with context. It has no known antigen specificity. Base qualities are missing; no much larger clone stands one base away. The sample belongs to a study of blood T cell repertoires in COVID-19 (dated by TCRdb to between 2020 and 2021). Turning to the overall study: Samples covering the acute and convalescent phases of COVID-19 were provided by collaborators in the United States, Italy and Spain. The repertoires were released in a freely available public database meant as a resource for research on the immune response to SARS-CoV-2. The samples were drawn from the first 160 participants of the ongoing ImmuneRACE study and from 1,254 subjects provided by 6 global collaborators. Deeply sampled blood TCRbeta repertoires from subjects exposed to, actively infected with, or recovered from COVID-19 were included in the dataset. The material from the prospective study consisted of cDNA or gDNA derived from T cells, B-cell-depleted T cells, or PBMCs. Where HLA class I and class II types were available, the types were taken from metadata supplied by the sample provider, not from assay-based typing. Sample metadata almost always included a de-identified subject ID, COVID-19 status, age in years and sex. The full study reports these points: How much clinical and demographic metadata was included differed by source and by participant, and the metadata was provided uncurated.

From V the trimming removes 1 base and from J it removes 1 base, while the gene matches leave 2 bases of the junction unaccounted for. The CDR3 covers 15 residues, taking in both the cysteine and the phenylalanine. This entry keeps only the CDR3 DNA: 45 bases, framed from base 1. The CDR1 and CDR2 encoded by the germline V gene are SGHNT and YENEEA. TCRbeta CDR3 regions were amplified from genomic DNA using the immunoSEQ Assay, a bias-controlled multiplex PCR. The source study handled its data this way. Nucleated cell counts per sample were estimated from amplification of reference gene primers within the assay. To quantify the absolute abundance of each unique TCRbeta CDR3 rearrangement, sequence reads were collapsed and filtered. Productive Simpson clonality was computed per sample as the square root of Simpson's diversity index over productive rearrangements. The table was pulled from immuneACCESS by TCRdb, which kept in-frame rearrangements only. Such tables lose some clones; where checked, under half of the loss comes from unresolved V genes, and the rest has no known cause. The V and J calls and clone size were taken over from that table, and D and trimming were inferred from the DNA. Counted in this sample were 150,000 to 200,000 clones; approximately 86% of them appeared once. The top ten constitute 0.99% of the sample.

Whole blood was collected in K2EDTA tubes by collaborating institutions according to the institutions' own protocols. For TCRbeta analysis, collaborators shipped samples in one of three forms: frozen whole blood, isolated PBMCs, or DNA extracted from either of those sample types. Source material: peripheral blood. The origin of this receptor is a man aged 18 to 29 with acute or convalescent COVID-19. Here the chain combines TRBV11-3 and TRBJ1-1, with 8 bases in between that match TRBD1. CDR3 protein: CASSLGQGANTEAFF. In nucleotides, the sequence is TGTGCCAGCAGCTTAGGCCAGGGGGCGAACACTGAAGCTTTCTTT.